The 18 T cell receptor beta chains given below trace back to one sample, sequenced in a study of B cell selection in AIRE deficiency. The sorted conventional CD4 T cells were gated as CD4+CD127+. Data came from immunoSEQ multiplex PCR; TCRdb stores just in-frame clones and leaves some out. The table has 20,000 to 30,000 clones, around 97% seen once. Sequencing input: conventional CD4+ T cells sorted from PBMCs. All receptors derive from a human donor with AIRE deficiency.

The chain joins TRBV19 to TRBJ1-1; 8 nucleotides align to TRBD1. The ends lost 5 bases at V and 0 bases at J; junction bases unmatched: 11. This CDR3 spans 17 amino acids. Germline CDR1 and CDR2: LNHDA and SQIVND (reference sequence). In DNA, the CDR3 is TGTGCCAGTAGTCAGGGGACAGGTAGTTTTTTGAACACTGAAGCTTTCTTT. Translating gives CASSQGTGSFLNTEAFF.

This chain uses TRBV6-5 with TRBJ2-3, with D unclear. Trimming removed 4 bases at V and 4 bases at J, with 6 bases between. CDR3 size: 12 residues. Germline V gene sequence: CDR1 MNHEY, CDR2 SVGAGI. CDR3 nucleotide sequence: TGTGCCAGCAGTTTAACCCCAGATACGCAGTATTTT. This gives the protein CASSLTPDTQYF.

V is TRBV28 and J is TRBJ1-2; D gene ambiguous. The CDR3 has 13 residues. Germline lookup yields CDR1 MDHEN and CDR2 SYDVKM. Trimming took 7 bases from V and 0 from J, leaving 9 bases between them. The CDR3 DNA reads as TGTGCCAGCACTCGAGGGACTAACTATGGCTACACCTTC. Translation: CASTRGTNYGYTF.

The V gene is TRBV5-1, the J gene TRBJ2-1; the match to TRBD2 covers 9 bases. Germline values: CDR1 SGHRS, CDR2 YFSETQ. V was pared by 6 bases and J by 9 bases, with 16 bases of the junction left unmatched. CDR3 length: 16 amino acids. CDR3 DNA sequence: TGCGCCAGCACCCTCACCGGGACTAGCCTTCGGGGTGAGCAGTTCTTC. Amino acid sequence: CASTLTGTSLRGEQFF.

V and J are TRBV11-3 and TRBJ2-3; 16 positions agree with TRBD2. Germline values: CDR1 SGHNT, CDR2 YENEEA. The CDR3 extends over 16 amino acids. Losses at the gene ends were 3 bases for V and 7 bases for J; bases not matched to a gene: 4. The CDR3 DNA reads TGTGCCAGCAGCTTGGGACTAGCGGGAGGGTCACATACGCAGTATTTT. Translated: CASSLGLAGGSHTQYF.

V is TRBV4-2 and J is TRBJ2-1; D assignment may be TRBD1 or TRBD2 (6 bases each). CDR3 length: 17 amino acids. Germline CDR1 reads LGHNA; CDR2 reads YNFKEQ. The germline V and J ends were trimmed by 4 bases and 9 bases, with 25 bases remaining between them. CDR3 bases: TGTGCCAGCAGCCCATTACAGGGAGGTGTGCCGGAGGGTGAGCAGTTCTTC. Translated: CASSPLQGGVPEGEQFF.

This sequence joins TRBV27 and TRBJ2-7; no definite D call. CDR1 and CDR2 from the germline V gene are MNHEY and SMNVEV (reference sequence). This CDR3 is 13 amino acids long. V gave up 3 bases and J gave up 2 bases, with 8 bases separating them. CDR3 sequence: CASSLMGPYEQYF. The CDR3 DNA reads TGTGCCAGCAGTTTGATGGGCCCCTACGAGCAGTACTTC.

This chain links TRBV19 with TRBJ2-6; 9 bases are a match to TRBD1. V gave up 3 bases and J gave up 2 bases; unmatched junction bases: 5. Germline CDR1 and CDR2: LNHDA and SQIVND (reference sequence). This CDR3 has 17 amino acids. As DNA, the CDR3 is TGTGCCAGTAGTATTTCACAGGGGGCTGCTGGGGCCAACGTCCTGACTTTC. Translation gives CASSISQGAAGANVLTF.

This chain uses TRBV20-1 with TRBJ2-7; D remains unclear. The germline CDR1 and CDR2 sequences are DFQATT and SNEGSKA (reference sequence). V was trimmed by 3 bases and J by 2 bases, leaving 5 bases between them. There are 11 residues in the CDR3. CDR3: CSASGTYEQYF. In DNA, the CDR3 is TGCAGTGCTAGCGGTACCTACGAGCAGTACTTC.

V usage is TRBV25-1 and J usage is TRBJ2-7; D remains unclear. Germline assignment: CDR1 MGHDK and CDR2 SYGVNS. The CDR3 covers 12 residues. V shed 6 bases and J shed 4 bases, with 10 bases lying between them. CDR3 in amino acids: CASRHLGYEQYF. CDR3 nucleotide sequence: TGTGCCAGCAGGCACCTCGGGTACGAGCAGTACTTC.

CDR3 in amino acids: CASSSHQGGKTDTQYF. CDR3 DNA sequence: TGTGCCAGCAGCTCCCACCAGGGGGGAAAGACAGATACGCAGTATTTT. This chain links TRBV27 with TRBJ2-3; D perhaps matches TRBD1 (7 bases). V was pared by 6 bases and J by 3 bases, with 19 bases between. The CDR3 length is 16 residues. CDR1 MNHEY and CDR2 SMNVEV come from the germline V gene (reference sequence).

The chain couples TRBV18 to TRBJ2-7, with D perhaps assigned TRBD1 or TRBD2 (5 bases each). With 1 base removed from V and 4 bases from J, the gap between germline ends came to 20 bases. CDR1 is KGHSH and CDR2 is LQKENI in the germline V gene. CDR3 length equals 17 residues. The CDR3 loop is CASSPLRSEGRAYEQYF. CDR3 DNA sequence: TGTGCCAGCTCACCACTTCGTTCCGAGGGCAGGGCATACGAGCAGTACTTC. Drawing the rest from reference TRBV18 and TRBJ2-7, the complete variable domain is NAGVMQNPRHLVRRRGQEARLRCSPMKGHSHVYWYRQLPEEGLKFMVYLQKENIIDESGMPKERFSAEFPKEGPSILRIQQVVRGDSAAYFCASSPLRSEGRAYEQYFGPGTRLTVT.

This chain joins TRBV21-1 and TRBJ1-3. TRBV21-1 is labeled a pseudogene. The CDR3 covers 14 residues. The CDR3 protein is CASSKGGSGNTIYF. DNA for the CDR3: TGTGCCAGCAGCAAGGGAGGGTCTGGAAACACCATATATTTT.

The CDR3 nucleotides read TGTGCCAGCAGCCAAGTCGGGACAGCCGGTGAGCAGTTCTTC. This translates into CASSQVGTAGEQFF. V usage is TRBV14 and J usage is TRBJ2-1; 7 bases fit TRBD1. The CDR3 sequence is 14 residues long. The J segment lost 9 bases and the V segment lost 1 base, leaving 6 bases of the junction unmatched. Per the germline V gene, CDR1 is SGHDN and CDR2 is FVKESK.

The CDR3 sequence is CASSPVRNEQFF. The CDR3 coding sequence is TGCGCCAGCAGCCCGGTCCGTAATGAGCAGTTCTTC. This chain connects TRBV5-1 to TRBJ2-1; D gene uncertain. CDR3 size: 12 residues. Deletions cut 4 bases from V and 7 bases from J, with 9 bases between. Germline assignment: CDR1 SGHRS and CDR2 YFSETQ.

The V call is TRBV7-2, the J call TRBJ2-1; 7 nucleotides agree with TRBD1. CDR3 length: 18 residues. Germline CDR1 reads SGHTA; CDR2 reads FQGNSA. V gave up 4 bases and J gave up 0 bases; unmatched junction bases: 12. The DNA of the CDR3 is TGTGCCAGCAGCTCCGGACAGGCGAGGCTTAGCTCCTACAATGAGCAGTTCTTC. This translates into CASSSGQARLSSYNEQFF. The whole variable domain, remainder taken from reference TRBV7-2 and TRBJ2-1, is GAGVSQSPSNKVTEKGKDVELRCDPISGHTALYWYRQSLGQGLEFLIYFQGNSAPDKSGLPSDRFSAERTGGSVSTLTIQRTQQEDSAVYLCASSSGQARLSSYNEQFFGPGTRLTVL.

The CDR3 region is CASSKDRAPDTQYF. The CDR3 nucleotides are TGCGCCAGCAGCAAGGACAGGGCCCCAGATACGCAGTATTTT. The chain joins TRBV5-1 to TRBJ2-3, with 8 positions matching TRBD1. The length of the CDR3 is 14 residues. The V gene end was trimmed by 4 bases and the J gene end by 4 bases; junction bases not matched to a gene: 5. In germline, CDR1 is SGHRS, CDR2 YFSETQ.

The chain combines TRBV7-3 with TRBJ2-3; D gene unclear. Germline V gene lookup returns CDR1 SGHTA and CDR2 FQGTGA. With 4 bases removed from V and 6 bases from J, the gap between germline ends came to 11 bases. The CDR3 covers 13 residues. The CDR3 DNA sequence: TGTGCCAGCAGCTCCCTTTACTTGGATACGCAGTATTTT. Protein product: CASSSLYLDTQYF.